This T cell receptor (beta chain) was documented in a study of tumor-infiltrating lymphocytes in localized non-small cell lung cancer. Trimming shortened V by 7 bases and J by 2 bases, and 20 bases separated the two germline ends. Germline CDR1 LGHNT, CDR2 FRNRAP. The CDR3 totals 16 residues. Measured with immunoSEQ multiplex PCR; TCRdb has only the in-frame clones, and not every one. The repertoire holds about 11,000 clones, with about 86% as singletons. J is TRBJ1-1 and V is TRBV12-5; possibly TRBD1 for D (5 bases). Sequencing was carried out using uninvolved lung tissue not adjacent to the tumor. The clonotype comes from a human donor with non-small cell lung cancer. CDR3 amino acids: CASVWGGRQGNTEAFF. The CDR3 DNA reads TGTGCTAGTGTTTGGGGTGGTAGGCAGGGAAACACTGAAGCTTTCTTT.